Listed here are 12 T cell receptor beta chains from one sample, sequenced in a study of T cell responses to AZD1222 COVID-19 vaccine. TCRdb's table, derived via immunoSEQ multiplex PCR, lists solely in-frame clones and lacks some. The repertoire holds 150,000 to 160,000 clones, with about 89% as singletons. The material sequenced was peripheral blood, taken 28 days after the second AZD1222 dose. The receptors originated from an adult who received the AZD1222 COVID-19 vaccine.

The chain recombines TRBV5-1 with TRBJ2-5; TRBD1 matches at 10 bases. There are 16 residues in the CDR3. CDR1 is SGHRS, CDR2 YFSETQ, per germline. After removal of 3 bases from V and 4 bases from J, the junction contained 9 bases not matched to a gene. The CDR3: CASSSPRQGAVETQYF. CDR3 DNA: TGCGCCAGCAGCTCCCCGAGACAGGGGGCTGTAGAGACCCAGTACTTC.

This clone has only a few counts. The chain recombines TRBV3-1 (or the pseudogene TRBV3-2) with TRBJ2-6; 7 nucleotides match TRBD1. CDR3 length: 18 residues. Germline V gene lookup returns CDR1 LGHDT and CDR2 YNNKEL (reference sequence). With V trimmed by 3 bases and J by 1 base, 9 bases remained unmatched. CDR3 sequence reads: CASSQTQGIRSGANVLTF. Written as DNA, the CDR3 is TGTGCCAGCAGCCAGACACAGGGGATACGGTCTGGGGCCAACGTCCTGACTTTC.

The chain links TRBV7-9 to TRBJ2-5, with 12 bases aligning to TRBD2. Germline V gene sequence: CDR1 SEHNR, CDR2 FQNEAQ (reference sequence). J gave up 6 bases and V 4 bases, and 3 bases lay outside the gene matches. The length of the CDR3 is 14 residues. The CDR3 here is CASSSTSGRKTQYF. The CDR3 DNA sequence: TGTGCCAGCAGCTCTACTAGCGGGAGGAAGACCCAGTACTTC.

The chain employs TRBV3-1 (or the pseudogene TRBV3-2) and TRBJ2-5, with D tentatively TRBD1 (6 bases). Germline assignment: CDR1 LGHDT and CDR2 YNNKEL (reference sequence). V was shortened by 1 base and J by 7 bases, with 16 bases between the two germline ends. The CDR3 totals 15 residues. The CDR3 nucleotides read TGTGCCAGCAGCCAAGGAGTCGGACAGTTGGTGACCCAGTACTTC. Its protein product is CASSQGVGQLVTQYF.

The chain links TRBV28 to TRBJ1-1, with D possibly being TRBD1 (5 bases). The CDR3 is 14 residues long. V gave up 5 bases and J gave up 4 bases, with 14 bases separating them. The germline CDR1 and CDR2 sequences are MDHEN and SYDVKM. This CDR3 is CASSNFGGFTEAFF. The CDR3 bases are TGTGCCAGCAGTAACTTCGGGGGATTCACTGAAGCTTTCTTT.

As DNA, the CDR3 is TGTGCCAGCAGCGGATCGGACTACTCTGGAAACACCATATATTTT. Translating it yields CASSGSDYSGNTIYF. J is TRBJ1-3 and V is TRBV6-2 or TRBV6-3; D unresolved. This CDR3 comprises 15 residues. The V end was cut by 6 bases, the J end by 0 bases, with 12 bases between. Per germline, CDR1 MNHEY and CDR2 SVGEGT.

The chain couples TRBV21-1 to TRBJ1-4. TRBV21-1 is termed a pseudogene. This CDR3 has 17 residues. CDR3 nucleotides: TGTGCCAGCAGCAAAGGGGGCAGGAGGTTGACTAATGAAAAACTGTTTTTT. It yields the protein CASSKGGRRLTNEKLFF.

V and J are TRBV6-2 or TRBV6-3 and TRBJ1-2; D perhaps matches TRBD1 (5 bases). The CDR3 is 14 residues long. Trimming cost V 4 bases and J 4 bases, with 13 bases left between them. CDR1 is MNHEY, CDR2 SVGEGT, per germline. In DNA form, the CDR3 reads TGTGCCAGCAGTTTATCCGGGACTCTCTATGGCTACACCTTC. As protein: CASSLSGTLYGYTF.

The chain recombines TRBV29-1 with TRBJ2-7; 8 nucleotides line up with TRBD2. Germline assignment: CDR1 SQVTM and CDR2 ANQGSEA. The trim removed 4 bases at V and 0 bases at J, leaving 5 bases unmatched. The CDR3 spans 14 residues. The DNA for the CDR3 is TGCAGCGTTGTAGGCGGGAGGCACTCCTACGAGCAGTACTTC. Its protein is CSVVGGRHSYEQYF.

J is TRBJ1-4 and V is TRBV4-1; 9 nucleotides agree with TRBD1. The CDR3 length is 14 residues. The V gene end was trimmed by 5 bases and the J gene end by 8 bases; junction bases not matched to a gene: 6. Germline V gene lookup returns CDR1 MGHRA and CDR2 YSYEKL. The CDR3 DNA reads as TGCGCCAGCAGCTCCCGACAGGGGGTGGAAAAACTGTTTTTT. It specifies CASSSRQGVEKLFF.

The rearrangement joins TRBV9 to TRBJ2-3; no clear D gene. Trimming left V 0 bases short and J 3 bases short, with 8 bases between. The length of the CDR3 is 14 residues. Per germline, CDR1 SGDLS and CDR2 YYNGEE. This chain's CDR3 is CASSVGARTDTQYF. The CDR3 nucleotides are TGTGCCAGCAGCGTAGGCGCGAGGACAGATACGCAGTATTTT.

The rearrangement joins TRBV7-8 to TRBJ1-1, with D possibly matching TRBD1 (5 bases). Germline loops: CDR1 SGHVS, CDR2 FQNEAQ. CDR3 size: 14 residues. Trimming took 5 bases from V and 5 from J, leaving 15 bases between them. CDR3 protein: CASSQGGGNTEAFF. The CDR3 DNA follows: TGTGCCAGCAGCCAAGGCGGGGGGAATACTGAAGCTTTCTTT. The complete variable domain, with remaining parts taken from reference TRBV7-8 and TRBJ1-1, reads GAGVSQSPRYKVAKRGQDVALRCDPISGHVSLFWYQQALGQGPEFLTYFQNEAQLDKSGLPSDRFFAERPEGSVSTLKIQRTQQEDSAVYLCASSQGGGNTEAFFGQGTRLTVV.